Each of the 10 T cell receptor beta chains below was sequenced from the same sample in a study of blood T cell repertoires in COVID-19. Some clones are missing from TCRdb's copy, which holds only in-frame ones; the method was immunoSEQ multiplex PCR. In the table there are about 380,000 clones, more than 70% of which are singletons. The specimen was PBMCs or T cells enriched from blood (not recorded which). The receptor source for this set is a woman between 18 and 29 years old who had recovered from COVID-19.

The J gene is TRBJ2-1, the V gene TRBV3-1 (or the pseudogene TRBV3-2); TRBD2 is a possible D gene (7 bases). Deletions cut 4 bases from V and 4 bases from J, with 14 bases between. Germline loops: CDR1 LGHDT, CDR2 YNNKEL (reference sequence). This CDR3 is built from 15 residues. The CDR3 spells CASSLPGGPYNEQFF. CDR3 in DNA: TGTGCCAGCAGCCTCCCCGGGGGGCCATACAATGAGCAGTTCTTC.

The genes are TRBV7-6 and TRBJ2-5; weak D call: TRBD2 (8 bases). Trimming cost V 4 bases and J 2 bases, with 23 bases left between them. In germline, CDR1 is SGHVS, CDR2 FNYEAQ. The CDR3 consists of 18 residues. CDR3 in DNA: TGTGCCAGCAGCTCACGGGGGGGCAGAGGGACAGATCAAGAGACCCAGTACTTC. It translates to CASSSRGGRGTDQETQYF.

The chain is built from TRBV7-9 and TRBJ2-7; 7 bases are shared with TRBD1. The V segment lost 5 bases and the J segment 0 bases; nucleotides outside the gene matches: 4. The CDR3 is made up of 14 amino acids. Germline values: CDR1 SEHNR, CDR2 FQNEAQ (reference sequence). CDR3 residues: CASSHSGGSYEQYF. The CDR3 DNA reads TGTGCCAGCAGCCATTCAGGGGGCTCCTACGAGCAGTACTTC.

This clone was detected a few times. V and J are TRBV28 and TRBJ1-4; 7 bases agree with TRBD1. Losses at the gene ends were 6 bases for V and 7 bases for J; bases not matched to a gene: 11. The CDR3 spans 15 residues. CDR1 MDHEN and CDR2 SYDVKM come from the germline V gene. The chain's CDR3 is CASSPYRGQPEKLFF. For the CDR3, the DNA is TGTGCCAGCAGCCCATATCGGGGACAGCCTGAAAAACTGTTTTTT.

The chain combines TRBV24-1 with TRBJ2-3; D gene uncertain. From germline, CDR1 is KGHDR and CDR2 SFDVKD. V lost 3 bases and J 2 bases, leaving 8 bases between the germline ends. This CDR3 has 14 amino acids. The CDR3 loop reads CATSDLDSTDTQYF. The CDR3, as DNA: TGTGCCACCAGTGATCTCGACTCCACAGATACGCAGTATTTT.

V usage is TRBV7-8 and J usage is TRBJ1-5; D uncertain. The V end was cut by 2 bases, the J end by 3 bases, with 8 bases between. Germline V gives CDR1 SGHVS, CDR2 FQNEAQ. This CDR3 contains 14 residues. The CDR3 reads CASSLTVNNQPQHF. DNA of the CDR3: TGTGCCAGCAGCTTAACAGTGAACAATCAGCCCCAGCATTTT.

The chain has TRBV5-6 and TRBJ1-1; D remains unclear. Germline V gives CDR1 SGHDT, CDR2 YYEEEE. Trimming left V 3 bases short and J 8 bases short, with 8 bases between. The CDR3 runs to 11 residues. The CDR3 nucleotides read TGTGCCAGCAGCTCCGGTATCGAAGCTTTCTTT. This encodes CASSSGIEAFF.

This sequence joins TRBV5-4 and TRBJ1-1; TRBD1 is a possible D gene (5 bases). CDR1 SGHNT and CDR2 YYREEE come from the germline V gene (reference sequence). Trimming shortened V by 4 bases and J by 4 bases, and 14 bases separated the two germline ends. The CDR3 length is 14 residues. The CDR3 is CASSRLGESTEAFF. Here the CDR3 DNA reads TGTGCCAGCAGCCGTCTAGGGGAAAGCACTGAAGCTTTCTTT. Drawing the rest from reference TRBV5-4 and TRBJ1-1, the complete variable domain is ETGVTQSPTHLIKTRGQQVTLRCSSQSGHNTVSWYQQALGQGPQFIFQYYREEENGRGNFPPRFSGLQFPNYSSELNVNALELDDSALYLCASSRLGESTEAFFGQGTRLTVV.

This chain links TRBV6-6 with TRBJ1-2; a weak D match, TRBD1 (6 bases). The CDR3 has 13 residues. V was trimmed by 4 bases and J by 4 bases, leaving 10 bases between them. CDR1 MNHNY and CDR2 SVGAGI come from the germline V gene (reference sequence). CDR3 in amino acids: CASSWGQIYGYTF. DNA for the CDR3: TGTGCCAGCAGTTGGGGGCAAATCTATGGCTACACCTTC.

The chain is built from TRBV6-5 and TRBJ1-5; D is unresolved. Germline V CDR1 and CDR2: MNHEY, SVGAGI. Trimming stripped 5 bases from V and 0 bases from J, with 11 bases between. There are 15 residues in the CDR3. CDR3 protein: CASSTEFSSNQPQHF. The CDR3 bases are TGTGCCAGCAGTACAGAGTTCTCTAGCAATCAGCCCCAGCATTTT.